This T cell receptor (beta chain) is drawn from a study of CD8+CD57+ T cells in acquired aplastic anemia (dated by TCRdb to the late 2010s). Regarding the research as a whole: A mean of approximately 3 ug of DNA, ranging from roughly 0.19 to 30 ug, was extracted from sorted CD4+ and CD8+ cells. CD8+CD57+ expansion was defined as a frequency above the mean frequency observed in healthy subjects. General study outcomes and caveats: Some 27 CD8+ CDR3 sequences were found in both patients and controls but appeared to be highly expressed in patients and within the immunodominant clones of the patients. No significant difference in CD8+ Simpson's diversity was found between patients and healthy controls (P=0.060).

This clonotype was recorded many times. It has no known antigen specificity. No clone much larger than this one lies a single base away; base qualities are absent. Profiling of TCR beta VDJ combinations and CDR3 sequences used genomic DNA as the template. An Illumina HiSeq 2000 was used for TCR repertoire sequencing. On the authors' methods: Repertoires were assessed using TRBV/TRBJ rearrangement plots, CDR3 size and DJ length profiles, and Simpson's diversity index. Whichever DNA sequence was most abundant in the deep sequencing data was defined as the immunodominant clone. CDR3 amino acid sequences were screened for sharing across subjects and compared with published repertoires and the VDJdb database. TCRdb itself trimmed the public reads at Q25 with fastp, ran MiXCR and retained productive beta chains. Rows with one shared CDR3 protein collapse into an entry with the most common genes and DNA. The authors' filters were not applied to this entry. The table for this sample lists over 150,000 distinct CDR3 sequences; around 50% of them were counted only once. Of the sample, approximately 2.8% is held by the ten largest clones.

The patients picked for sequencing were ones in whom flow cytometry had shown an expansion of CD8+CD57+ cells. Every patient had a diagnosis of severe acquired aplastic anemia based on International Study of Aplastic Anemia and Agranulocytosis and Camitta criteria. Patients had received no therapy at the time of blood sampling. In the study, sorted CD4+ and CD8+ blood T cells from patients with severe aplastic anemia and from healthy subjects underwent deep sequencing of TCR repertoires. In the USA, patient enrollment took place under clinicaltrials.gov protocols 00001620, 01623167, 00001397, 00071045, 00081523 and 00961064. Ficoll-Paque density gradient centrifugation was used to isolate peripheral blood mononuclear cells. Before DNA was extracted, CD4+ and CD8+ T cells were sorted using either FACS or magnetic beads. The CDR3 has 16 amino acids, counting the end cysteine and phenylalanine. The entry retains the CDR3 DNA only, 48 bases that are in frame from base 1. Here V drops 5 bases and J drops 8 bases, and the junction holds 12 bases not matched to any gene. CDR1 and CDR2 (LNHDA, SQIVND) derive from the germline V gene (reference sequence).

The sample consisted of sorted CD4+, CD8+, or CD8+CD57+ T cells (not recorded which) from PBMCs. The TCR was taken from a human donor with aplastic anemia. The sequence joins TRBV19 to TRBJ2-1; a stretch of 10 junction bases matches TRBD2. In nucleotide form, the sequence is TGTGCCAGTAGTCCCCGTCTAGCGGGAGTGAGGGATGAGCAGTTCTTC. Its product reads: CASSPRLAGVRDEQFF. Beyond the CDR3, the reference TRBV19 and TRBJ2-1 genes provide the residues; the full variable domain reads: DGGITQSPKYLFRKEGQNVTLSCEQNLNHDAMYWYRQDPGQGLRLIYYSQIVNDFQKGDIAEGYSVSREKKESFPLTVTSAQKNPTAFYLCASSPRLAGVRDEQFFGPGTRLTVL.